The 32 T cell receptor beta chains below come from one sample, sequenced in a study of T-cell reconstitution after alpha-beta-depleted transplantation in children. TCRbeta library construction was performed incorporating unique molecular identifiers. TCRdb recomputed calls from the PCR reads with MiXCR, one row per CDR3 protein. The table shows 350,000 to 400,000 distinct CDR3 sequences, with roughly 22% occurring only once. This specimen consisted of PBMCs from the stem cell graft donor, obtained from the stem cell graft. The source of these receptors is a human donor who donated a stem cell graft to a child with acute myeloid leukemia.

This clonotype was detected ten times or more. This chain links TRBV5-1 with TRBJ2-3; D may be TRBD2 (5 bases). CDR3 length equals 14 residues. Trimming took off 4 bases at V and 0 bases at J, with 9 bases between the two ends. The germline gives CDR1 SGHRS, CDR2 YFSETQ. CDR3 loop: CASSTDSSTDTQYF. CDR3 sequence (DNA): TGCGCCAGCAGCACGGACTCCAGCACAGATACGCAGTATTTT.

This clonotype was recorded many times. The junction departs from germline at one end; a sequencing error may be responsible. V and J are TRBV12-3 or TRBV12-4 and TRBJ1-2; weak D call: TRBD1 (6 bases). This CDR3 contains 13 residues. The CDR3 is CASSFGQNYGYTF. The CDR3 DNA follows: TGCGCCAGCAGCTTCGGACAGAACTATGGCTACACCTTC.

This clonotype was seen at least ten times. The chain carries TRBV20-1 and TRBJ2-1; weak D call: TRBD2 (5 bases). The CDR3 totals 15 residues. Germline V lookup: CDR1 DFQATT, CDR2 SNEGSKA (reference sequence). Trimming pared 3 bases from V and 3 bases from J, leaving 15 bases between. The CDR3 spells CSARAQAVRYNEQFF. Written as DNA, the CDR3 is TGCAGTGCTAGGGCCCAAGCGGTCCGCTACAATGAGCAGTTCTTC.

This clonotype was found a few times. The gene calls are TRBV6-2 or TRBV6-3 and TRBJ2-3, with TRBD2 matching 16 bases. Trimming at V came to 0 bases and at J to 1 base, leaving 10 bases not matched to a gene. The CDR3 has 21 amino acids. In germline, CDR1 is MNHEY, CDR2 SVGEGT. The CDR3: CASSYSIGTSGRGFGTDTQYF. CDR3 in DNA: TGTGCCAGCAGTTACTCGATAGGGACTAGCGGGAGGGGGTTCGGCACAGATACGCAGTATTTT.

V and J are TRBV12-3 or TRBV12-4 and TRBJ2-7, with TRBD1 identical over 9 bases. This CDR3 spans 16 amino acids. With 0 bases clipped from V and 6 bases from J, the junction kept 9 bases outside the gene matches. The chain's CDR3 is CASSLARGTGRGEQYF. CDR3 DNA: TGTGCCAGCAGTTTAGCCAGAGGGACAGGGCGAGGCGAGCAGTACTTC.

There are a few counts of this clonotype. The chain recombines TRBV29-1 with TRBJ2-7; D might be TRBD1 (5 bases). This CDR3 spans 13 amino acids. The germline gives CDR1 SQVTM, CDR2 ANQGSEA. V lost 1 base and J 2 bases, leaving 9 bases between the germline ends. The CDR3 coding sequence is TGCAGCGTTGAAGCTTGGGGCGCCTACGAGCAGTACTTC. It yields the protein CSVEAWGAYEQYF.

The chain links TRBV11-2 to TRBJ2-5; perhaps D is TRBD1 or TRBD2 (6 bases each). The V gene's germline CDR1 is SGHAT and CDR2 FQNNGV. CDR3 length: 16 residues. Trimming removed 3 bases at V and 2 bases at J, with 16 bases between. The CDR3 region is CASSLDLWGAQETQYF. DNA of the CDR3: TGTGCCAGCAGCTTGGATCTATGGGGGGCACAAGAGACCCAGTACTTC.

V is TRBV7-3 and J is TRBJ1-1; D is unresolved. This CDR3 contains 16 residues. The V gene lost 0 bases and the J gene lost 8 bases, with 19 bases spanning the gap. Germline-derived CDR1 and CDR2 are SGHTA and FQGTGA. Here the CDR3 reads CASSLTMGSPSIEAFF. The DNA of the CDR3 is TGTGCCAGCAGCTTAACGATGGGCAGCCCTTCTATCGAAGCTTTCTTT.

The chain carries TRBV20-1 and TRBJ2-3, with D uncertain. Per germline, CDR1 DFQATT and CDR2 SNEGSKA (reference sequence). The CDR3 sequence is 9 residues long. The CDR3 loop reads CAGPDTQYF. CDR3 coding DNA: TGCGCCGGACCAGATACGCAGTATTTT.

The gene calls are TRBV15 and TRBJ2-3; D perhaps matches TRBD2 (6 bases). V lost 4 bases to trimming and J lost 2 bases, with 16 bases between them. This CDR3 comprises 16 residues. In germline, CDR1 is LNHNV, CDR2 YYDKDF (reference sequence). CDR3 loop: CATSTGRKAITDTQYF. The CDR3 DNA reads as TGTGCCACCAGCACCGGGAGAAAGGCCATCACAGATACGCAGTATTTT.

The chain recombines TRBV20-1 with TRBJ2-7, with D possibly being TRBD2 (5 bases). CDR1 and CDR2 (germline): DFQATT, SNEGSKA (reference sequence). The CDR3 has 11 amino acids. V was trimmed by 8 bases and J by 2 bases, leaving 10 bases between them. The CDR3 loop reads CSIEGPYEQYF. The DNA for the CDR3 is TGCAGTATAGAGGGCCCCTACGAGCAGTACTTC.

The rearrangement uses TRBV10-2 and TRBJ2-7; tentative D call: TRBD2 (5 bases). This CDR3 spans 12 amino acids. The V and J ends lost 7 bases and 3 bases respectively, with 10 bases between them. Germline V gene data show CDR1 as WSHSY and CDR2 as SAAADI. The CDR3 DNA reads as TGCGCCAGCAACGGAGGAGACTACGAGCAGTACTTC. Translated, it gives CASNGGDYEQYF.

This clonotype was recorded a few times. This rearrangement joins TRBV20-1 to TRBJ2-7, with D possibly matching TRBD1 (6 bases). There are 16 residues in the CDR3. Trimming shortened V by 0 bases and J by 2 bases, and 17 bases separated the two germline ends. Germline CDR1 DFQATT, CDR2 SNEGSKA (reference sequence). CDR3 coding DNA: TGCAGTGCTAGAGATCCCGGACAGTGGCCGACCTACGAGCAGTACTTC. Its protein is CSARDPGQWPTYEQYF.

The chain joins TRBV5-6 to TRBJ2-1; D is possibly TRBD2 (6 bases). Per the germline V gene, CDR1 is SGHDT and CDR2 is YYEEEE. With 2 bases removed from V and 6 bases from J, the gap between germline ends came to 21 bases. The CDR3 covers 17 residues. In nucleotides, the CDR3 is TGTGCCAGCAGCTTTTCCCTCCGGGAGTTGATGGTCAATGAGCAGTTCTTC. Translating gives CASSFSLRELMVNEQFF.

The chain has TRBV4-2 and TRBJ2-5; no clear D. This CDR3 spans 15 amino acids. Trimming pared 0 bases from V and 4 bases from J, leaving 12 bases between. CDR1 LGHNA and CDR2 YNFKEQ come from the germline V gene. CDR3 protein: CASSQDSAHRETQYF. The CDR3 bases are TGTGCCAGCAGCCAAGATTCGGCCCATCGAGAGACCCAGTACTTC.

The chain couples TRBV29-1 to TRBJ1-5; the match to TRBD1 covers 7 bases. Trimming cost V 4 bases and J 4 bases; bases outside gene matches: 7. Germline values: CDR1 SQVTM, CDR2 ANQGSEA. This CDR3 spans 14 amino acids. The DNA of the CDR3 is TGCAGCGTTGTGGGGGCAGGGGGAAATCAGCCCCAGCATTTT. Residues: CSVVGAGGNQPQHF. The whole variable domain, filled in from reference TRBV29-1 and TRBJ1-5, reads SAVISQKPSRDICQRGTSLTIQCQVDSQVTMMFWYRQQPGQSLTLIATANQGSEATYESGFVIDKFPISRPNLTFSTLTVSNMSPEDSSIYLCSVVGAGGNQPQHFGDGTRLSIL.

The sample holds many counts of this clonotype. This chain connects TRBV20-1 to TRBJ2-7; the D gene is possibly TRBD2 (7 bases). V lost 3 bases, J lost 6 bases, and 15 bases lay in between. The CDR3 runs to 13 residues. The germline CDR1 and CDR2 sequences are DFQATT and SNEGSKA (reference sequence). The CDR3 region has the DNA TGCAGTGCTAGGGGGGCGGGGGTACGCGAGCAGTACTTC. Amino acid sequence: CSARGAGVREQYF.

The chain recombines TRBV12-3 or TRBV12-4 with TRBJ2-2, with a tentative D call TRBD2 (7 bases). There are 15 residues in the CDR3. Trimming pared 7 bases from V and 4 bases from J, leaving 16 bases between. CDR3 sequence: CASTPGASGTGELFF. DNA for the CDR3: TGTGCCAGCACCCCGGGGGCTAGCGGCACCGGGGAGCTGTTTTTT.

This clonotype was found many times. This rearrangement joins TRBV7-2 to TRBJ2-3; TRBD1 is a possible D gene (6 bases). The CDR3 extends over 14 amino acids. V gave up 7 bases and J gave up 2 bases, with 13 bases separating them. Germline CDR1 and CDR2: SGHTA and FQGNSA. In DNA, the CDR3 is TGTGCCAGCACCCGGGACACCTCCACAGATACGCAGTATTTT. It translates to CASTRDTSTDTQYF. The full variable domain, completed using reference TRBV7-2 and TRBJ2-3, is GAGVSQSPSNKVTEKGKDVELRCDPISGHTALYWYRQSLGQGLEFLIYFQGNSAPDKSGLPSDRFSAERTGGSVSTLTIQRTQQEDSAVYLCASTRDTSTDTQYFGPGTRLTVL.

This clonotype came up many times. The gene calls are TRBV12-3 or TRBV12-4 and TRBJ2-1, with a possible D match to TRBD1 (6 bases). Trimming removed 5 bases at V and 2 bases at J, with 10 bases between. This CDR3 comprises 14 residues. The CDR3 DNA is TGTGCCAGCAGTAGGGCAGGGGCCTACAATGAGCAGTTCTTC. It specifies CASSRAGAYNEQFF.

The J gene is TRBJ2-3, the V gene TRBV5-1; 8 bases are shared with TRBD2. CDR1 is SGHRS and CDR2 is YFSETQ in the germline V gene. CDR3 size: 17 residues. The V segment lost 2 bases and the J segment 3 bases; nucleotides outside the gene matches: 11. CDR3 protein: CASSFGGLADATDTQYF. CDR3 nucleotides: TGCGCCAGCAGCTTCGGAGGACTAGCAGACGCTACAGATACGCAGTATTTT.

In its sample, this clonotype was seen a few times. The gene calls are TRBV4-1 and TRBJ2-1, with TRBD2 matching 15 bases. J lost 9 bases, V lost 4 bases, and 4 bases had no gene match. CDR1 MGHRA and CDR2 YSYEKL come from the germline V gene. The CDR3 sequence is 15 residues long. As DNA, the CDR3 is TGCGCCAGCAGCCGGGGACTAGCGGGAGGCGGTGAGCAGTTCTTC. It is translated as CASSRGLAGGGEQFF.

This clonotype has just a few counts. The rearrangement joins TRBV7-9 to TRBJ1-3; possible D gene TRBD1, 6 bases. This CDR3 has 14 residues. Trimming left V 2 bases short and J 2 bases short, with 7 bases between. The germline V gene encodes CDR1 SEHNR and CDR2 FQNEAQ (reference sequence). CDR3 protein: CASSLQGTGNTIYF. The DNA for the CDR3 is TGTGCCAGCAGCTTACAGGGGACTGGAAACACCATATATTTT.

The CDR3 nucleotides are TGCAGTGCTAGTAGGGGGGCCAGCACTGAAGCTTTCTTT. It yields the protein CSASRGASTEAFF. The chain has TRBV20-1 and TRBJ1-1; D possibly corresponds to TRBD1 (6 bases). CDR1 and CDR2 from the germline V gene are DFQATT and SNEGSKA (reference sequence). V dropped 3 bases and J dropped 4 bases, with 12 bases sitting between them. The CDR3 totals 13 residues.

This clonotype was detected many times. The J gene is TRBJ2-7, the V gene TRBV18, with D possibly TRBD2 on 7 matching bases. The CDR3 covers 13 residues. The V end was cut by 6 bases, the J end by 3 bases, with 12 bases between. In germline, CDR1 is KGHSH, CDR2 LQKENI. Written as DNA, the CDR3 is TGTGCCAGCTCCAGGGGCGGGAGCTACGAGCAGTACTTC. Translation: CASSRGGSYEQYF.

This chain uses TRBV5-6 with TRBJ2-2, with D hard to call. V lost 3 bases to trimming and J lost 3 bases, with 3 bases between them. CDR3 size: 12 residues. CDR1 and CDR2 from the germline V gene are SGHDT and YYEEEE. The CDR3 is CASSYHTGELFF. The CDR3, as DNA: TGTGCCAGCAGCTATCACACCGGGGAGCTGTTTTTT.

This clonotype was counted at least ten times. The chain joins TRBV10-3 to TRBJ2-7; 10 nucleotides line up with TRBD1. This CDR3 has 16 amino acids. V shed 3 bases, J shed 2 bases, and the junction held 7 bases outside the gene matches. Germline V gives CDR1 ENHRY, CDR2 SYGVKD. CDR3 coding DNA: TGTGCCATCAGTGAAGGGACAGGGGTCGGGCCCTACGAGCAGTACTTC. This codes for CAISEGTGVGPYEQYF.

Only a few counts were recorded for this clonotype. The chain has TRBV12-3 or TRBV12-4 and TRBJ2-1, with 13 bases lining up with TRBD2. The CDR3 consists of 15 residues. J gave up 9 bases and V 7 bases, and 9 bases lay outside the gene matches. Here the CDR3 DNA reads TGTGCCAGCACCACACTAGCGGGAGGGCCTGGTGAGCAGTTCTTC. Translated, it gives CASTTLAGGPGEQFF.

This clonotype showed up just a few times. J is TRBJ2-7 and V is TRBV12-3 or TRBV12-4; D ambiguous. The CDR3 is 13 residues long. V lost 6 bases, J lost 2 bases, and 11 bases lay in between. DNA for the CDR3: TGTGCCAGCAGACTGACTTCCACCTACGAGCAGTACTTC. It specifies CASRLTSTYEQYF.

This clonotype has a single count. J is TRBJ2-1 and V is TRBV3-1; TRBD2 aligns across 11 bases. Losses at the gene ends were 3 bases for V and 6 bases for J; bases not matched to a gene: 10. Germline-derived CDR1 and CDR2 are LGHDT and YNNKEL (reference sequence). This CDR3 has 17 residues. The CDR3 spells CASSQSTSGIGINEQFF. CDR3 bases: TGTGCCAGCAGCCAGTCGACTAGCGGGATTGGAATCAATGAGCAGTTCTTC.

This clonotype was detected only a few times. The chain is built from TRBV29-1 and TRBJ2-1; D perhaps matches TRBD2 (6 bases). The V end was cut by 3 bases, the J end by 2 bases, with 17 bases between. The CDR3 is 16 amino acids. The germline V gene has CDR1 SQVTM and CDR2 ANQGSEA. For the CDR3, the DNA is TGCAGCGTTGATTCGTACGTGGGAGGACCCTACAATGAGCAGTTCTTC. It codes for CSVDSYVGGPYNEQFF.

The sample holds many counts of this clonotype. The chain carries TRBV3-1 and TRBJ2-7, with 10 positions matching TRBD1. The J segment lost 2 bases and the V segment lost 4 bases, leaving 5 bases of the junction unmatched. Germline V gene sequence: CDR1 LGHDT, CDR2 YNNKEL (reference sequence). The CDR3 has 15 amino acids. The CDR3 loop is CASSLGQGGAYEQYF. The CDR3 DNA sequence: TGTGCCAGCAGCCTTGGACAGGGGGGCGCCTACGAGCAGTACTTC.